The 27 T cell receptor beta chains below were found in one sample sequenced in a study of blood T cell repertoires in COVID-19. Sequencing was performed with immunoSEQ multiplex PCR; in TCRdb, only in-frame clones are kept and a portion is missing. Altogether around 250,000 clones are present, about 87% being singletons, with the ten largest covering roughly 10%. What was sequenced was peripheral blood. The receptors were gathered from a woman aged 65 to 85 with COVID-19, enrolled during active disease.

This sequence joins TRBV19 and TRBJ2-3; TRBD2 aligns across 7 bases. In germline, CDR1 is LNHDA, CDR2 SQIVND (reference sequence). Unmatched junction bases numbered 7, after V lost 2 bases and J lost 5 bases. There are 15 residues in the CDR3. The CDR3 DNA sequence: TGTGCCAGTAGTATATCGGCGGGAGCAGAAGATACGCAGTATTTT. Translation gives CASSISAGAEDTQYF.

This chain joins TRBV5-6 and TRBJ1-2; D possibly corresponds to TRBD1 (6 bases). V was trimmed by 4 bases and J by 5 bases, leaving 12 bases between them. The CDR3 extends over 13 amino acids. Germline CDR1 SGHDT, CDR2 YYEEEE. CDR3 nucleotide sequence: TGTGCCAGCAGCCGGGACACCCGATATGGCTACACCTTC. As protein: CASSRDTRYGYTF.

J is TRBJ2-3 and V is TRBV29-1, with D possibly matching TRBD1 (6 bases). Trimming removed 3 bases at V and 6 bases at J, with 10 bases between. Germline CDR1 SQVTM, CDR2 ANQGSEA. CDR3 length: 12 amino acids. CDR3 nucleotides: TGCAGCGTTGATAAGGGGGAGGATACGCAGTATTTT. This translates into CSVDKGEDTQYF.

The chain links TRBV6-2 or TRBV6-3 to TRBJ2-7, with D unclear. This CDR3 region has 13 residues. With 2 bases removed from V and 8 bases from J, the gap between germline ends came to 13 bases. Germline CDR1 MNHEY, CDR2 SVGEGT. CDR3 DNA: TGTGCCAGCAGTTACCCTTTATCTGAGAAGCAGTACTTC. The encoded protein is CASSYPLSEKQYF.

The V call is TRBV6-5, the J call TRBJ1-2; 8 bases are shared with TRBD1. CDR3 length equals 15 residues. V lost 6 bases and J lost 0; bases outside the gene matches: 6. From germline, CDR1 is MNHEY and CDR2 SVGAGI. In nucleotides, the CDR3 is TGTGCCAGCAGGGTGGACAGGGAGGCTAACTATGGCTACACCTTC. Residues: CASRVDREANYGYTF.

The V gene is TRBV4-2, the J gene TRBJ2-7; 10 bases are shared with TRBD2. After removal of 0 bases from V and 3 bases from J, the junction contained 5 bases not matched to a gene. The CDR3 has 16 amino acids. Looked up from germline, CDR1 is LGHNA and CDR2 is YNFKEQ. CDR3: CASSQDTSGTYYEQYF. Here the CDR3 DNA reads TGTGCCAGCAGCCAAGACACTAGCGGGACGTACTACGAGCAGTACTTC.

This clone was seen more than once but under ten times. CDR3 residues: CAWSPGTGFDQPQHF. The CDR3 DNA follows: TGTGCCTGGAGTCCCGGGACAGGGTTTGACCAGCCCCAGCATTTT. The J gene is TRBJ1-5, the V gene TRBV30; 9 bases are shared with TRBD1. The germline V gene encodes CDR1 GTSNPN and CDR2 SVGIG (reference sequence). This CDR3 comprises 15 residues. Germline trimming cut 2 bases from V and 7 bases from J; bases unmatched to any gene: 9. Together with reference TRBV30 and TRBJ1-5, the CDR3 gives the full variable domain: SQTIHQWPATLVQPVGSPLSLECTVEGTSNPNLYWYRQAAGRGLQLLFYSVGIGQISSEVPQNLSASRPQDRQFILSSKKLLLSDSGFYLCAWSPGTGFDQPQHFGDGTRLSIL.

The CDR3 DNA is TGTGCCAGCAGCCCCTTAGGGGGGGCGACTAATGAAAAACTGTTTTTT. Translating it yields CASSPLGGATNEKLFF. V and J are TRBV14 and TRBJ1-4; the D gene is possibly TRBD1 (6 bases). There are 16 residues in the CDR3. V was trimmed by 4 bases and J by 2 bases, leaving 14 bases between them. Germline loops: CDR1 SGHDN, CDR2 FVKESK.

This rearrangement joins TRBV29-1 to TRBJ1-4; maybe TRBD1 (6 bases). This CDR3 contains 11 residues. Germline CDR1 is SQVTM and CDR2 is ANQGSEA. CDR3 residues: CVVGGAEKLFF. The CDR3 DNA follows: TGCGTGGTGGGGGGGGCTGAAAAACTGTTTTTT.

The V call is TRBV24-1, the J call TRBJ1-2; 8 bases fit TRBD1. The J segment lost 4 bases and the V segment lost 3 bases, leaving 3 bases of the junction unmatched. CDR3 length: 14 amino acids. In germline, CDR1 is KGHDR, CDR2 SFDVKD. Written as DNA, the CDR3 is TGTGCCACCAGTGATCCTGGGACAGGCTATGGCTACACCTTC. Translating gives CATSDPGTGYGYTF.

The chain couples TRBV5-5 to TRBJ2-1; 7 nucleotides line up with TRBD1. The V gene end was trimmed by 0 bases and the J gene end by 2 bases; junction bases not matched to a gene: 2. The CDR3 is 15 residues long. Germline V CDR1 and CDR2: SGHKS, YYEKEE (reference sequence). CDR3 loop: CASSLDRGPYNEQFF. As DNA, the CDR3 is TGTGCCAGCAGCTTGGACAGGGGCCCCTACAATGAGCAGTTCTTC.

In its sample, this clone was seen once. The chain recombines TRBV6-2 or TRBV6-3 with TRBJ2-1; 7 nucleotides align to TRBD2. CDR1 is MNHEY and CDR2 is SVGEGT in the germline V gene. After removal of 0 bases from V and 0 bases from J, the junction contained 2 bases not matched to a gene. The CDR3 spans 16 residues. The CDR3 loop is CASSYSSGGSYNEQFF. For the CDR3, the DNA is TGTGCCAGCAGTTACTCGTCGGGAGGCTCCTACAATGAGCAGTTCTTC.

This clone was seen a handful of times. This rearrangement joins TRBV5-1 to TRBJ2-2; D may be TRBD2 (5 bases). V was pared by 6 bases and J by 5 bases, with 17 bases between. Germline V gene data show CDR1 as SGHRS and CDR2 as YFSETQ. The CDR3 has 15 residues. CDR3 DNA: TGCGCCAGCACCCCGAGTATTAGGAGGACCGGGGAGCTGTTTTTT. Translating gives CASTPSIRRTGELFF.

This clone was observed a few times. CDR3 DNA: TGTGCCAGCAGCGCATACCCGGGGGAAGCTTTCTTT. This sequence encodes CASSAYPGEAFF. This chain links TRBV7-8 with TRBJ1-1; D is undetermined. CDR1 and CDR2 from the germline V gene are SGHVS and FQNEAQ. This CDR3 spans 12 amino acids. V lost 5 bases to trimming and J lost 8 bases, with 12 bases between them.

The CDR3 protein is CASSAGTSGFGEQYF. For the CDR3, the DNA is TGTGCCAGCAGTGCAGGGACTAGCGGTTTTGGTGAGCAGTACTTC. The chain employs TRBV2 and TRBJ2-7, with 11 bases aligning to TRBD2. Trimming removed 4 bases from V and 7 bases from J; junction bases left unmatched: 9. CDR1 SNHLY and CDR2 FYNNEI come from the germline V gene. The CDR3 covers 15 residues. Filled out from reference TRBV2 and TRBJ2-7, the complete variable domain reads EPEVTQTPSHQVTQMGQEVILRCVPISNHLYFYWYRQILGQKVEFLVSFYNNEISEKSEIFDDQFSVERPDGSNFTLKIRSTKLEDSAMYFCASSAGTSGFGEQYFGPGTRLTVT.

V is TRBV19 and J is TRBJ2-7; D perhaps matches TRBD1 (5 bases). The germline CDR1 and CDR2 sequences are LNHDA and SQIVND (reference sequence). V shed 4 bases and J shed 6 bases, with 10 bases lying between them. CDR3 length: 12 amino acids. This chain's CDR3 is CASSTRQSEQYF. The CDR3 DNA follows: TGTGCCAGTAGTACCCGACAGAGCGAGCAGTACTTC.

As DNA, the CDR3 is TGTGCCAACTCAACCCTGAGGGGGCAAGAGACCCAGTACTTC. Its protein product is CANSTLRGQETQYF. The V gene is TRBV27, the J gene TRBJ2-5, with a possible D match to TRBD1 (6 bases). CDR1 is MNHEY, CDR2 SMNVEV, per germline (reference sequence). The V and J ends lost 10 bases and 2 bases respectively, with 17 bases between them. The CDR3 sequence is 14 residues long.

The chain links TRBV6-6 to TRBJ1-1; 10 nucleotides align to TRBD1. Germline CDR1 and CDR2: MNHNY and SVGAGI (reference sequence). The CDR3 totals 16 residues. V gave up 5 bases and J gave up 3 bases; unmatched junction bases: 9. DNA for the CDR3: TGTGCCAGCAGTCGAGGCAAAGGACAGGGGGACACTGAAGCTTTCTTT. Protein product: CASSRGKGQGDTEAFF.

The chain couples TRBV15 to TRBJ2-2, with D possibly matching TRBD2 (5 bases). CDR1 and CDR2 from the germline V gene are LNHNV and YYDKDF (reference sequence). Deletions cut 4 bases from V and 7 bases from J, with 16 bases between. The CDR3 is 15 residues long. The chain's CDR3 is CATSTRGTGIGELFF. CDR3 in DNA: TGTGCCACCAGCACTAGAGGCACGGGAATCGGGGAGCTGTTTTTT.

The CDR3 is CASSLQGAGDYGYTF. The CDR3, as DNA: TGTGCCAGCAGCTTACAAGGGGCGGGGGACTATGGCTACACCTTC. The gene calls are TRBV7-9 and TRBJ1-2; D is perhaps TRBD1 (5 bases). The CDR3 is 15 amino acids. The germline CDR1 and CDR2 sequences are SEHNR and FQNEAQ (reference sequence). Trimming removed 2 bases at V and 3 bases at J, with 13 bases between.

The chain joins TRBV2 to TRBJ2-1; maybe TRBD1 (6 bases). V lost 11 bases to trimming and J lost 7 bases, with 24 bases between them. The length of the CDR3 is 15 residues. Germline V lookup: CDR1 SNHLY, CDR2 FYNNEI. The CDR3 DNA reads as TGTGCCGGGGGCGAGGGGTGGCCAACGGGGAATGAGCAGTTCTTC. Amino acid sequence: CAGGEGWPTGNEQFF.

The rearrangement joins TRBV30 to TRBJ2-3, with TRBD2 matching 10 bases. CDR1 and CDR2 from the germline V gene are GTSNPN and SVGIG (reference sequence). The CDR3 is 16 residues long. Trimming at V came to 0 bases and at J to 3 bases, leaving 6 bases not matched to a gene. The CDR3 nucleotides are TGTGCCTGGAGTGTACTAAGCGGGAGGGCAACAGATACGCAGTATTTT. Translating it yields CAWSVLSGRATDTQYF. Complete variable domain (other parts from reference TRBV30 and TRBJ2-3): SQTIHQWPATLVQPVGSPLSLECTVEGTSNPNLYWYRQAAGRGLQLLFYSVGIGQISSEVPQNLSASRPQDRQFILSSKKLLLSDSGFYLCAWSVLSGRATDTQYFGPGTRLTVL.

The gene calls are TRBV6-5 and TRBJ2-3; perhaps TRBD1 as D (5 bases). Per the germline V gene, CDR1 is MNHEY and CDR2 is SVGAGI. The CDR3 contains 15 residues. With 1 base removed from V and 1 base from J, the gap between germline ends came to 9 bases. CDR3 sequence reads: CASSYWAGRTDTQYF. CDR3 sequence (DNA): TGTGCCAGCAGTTACTGGGCAGGGCGCACAGATACGCAGTATTTT.

This clone was seen once. The chain uses TRBV24-1 and TRBJ1-2; D perhaps matches TRBD1 (6 bases). This CDR3 contains 15 residues. The germline V gene has CDR1 KGHDR and CDR2 SFDVKD. V lost 2 bases to trimming and J lost 0 bases, with 9 bases between them. DNA for the CDR3: TGTGCCACCAGTGATTCCAGGGGAACTAACTATGGCTACACCTTC. Its protein is CATSDSRGTNYGYTF.

The rearrangement joins TRBV5-1 to TRBJ2-3; a weak D match, TRBD1 (6 bases). CDR1 and CDR2 (germline): SGHRS, YFSETQ. The CDR3 runs to 12 residues. V was clipped by 3 bases and J by 6 bases, with 8 bases between them. Here the CDR3 reads CASSSRGDTQYF. For the CDR3, the DNA is TGCGCCAGCAGCTCCAGGGGTGATACGCAGTATTTT. Complete variable domain (other parts from reference TRBV5-1 and TRBJ2-3): KAGVTQTPRYLIKTRGQQVTLSCSPISGHRSVSWYQQTPGQGLQFLFEYFSETQRNKGNFPGRFSGRQFSNSRSEMNVSTLELGDSALYLCASSSRGDTQYFGPGTRLTVL.

The chain combines TRBV11-1 with TRBJ2-2; 11 bases map to TRBD1. Germline V gene lookup returns CDR1 SGHAT and CDR2 FQDESV (reference sequence). The CDR3 has 15 amino acids. V gave up 5 bases and J gave up 6 bases; unmatched junction bases: 5. CDR3 sequence reads: CASSPPGQGAGELFF. CDR3 nucleotide sequence: TGTGCCAGCAGCCCCCCGGGACAGGGGGCCGGGGAGCTGTTTTTT.

This clone was recorded only once. The chain uses TRBV19 and TRBJ2-7, with TRBD2 as a possible D gene (7 bases). The germline V gene encodes CDR1 LNHDA and CDR2 SQIVND (reference sequence). With 4 bases removed from V and 5 bases from J, the gap between germline ends came to 18 bases. This CDR3 has 15 amino acids. The CDR3 sequence is CASSKFTGGRDEQYF. The CDR3 DNA is TGTGCCAGTAGTAAATTTACGGGGGGCAGGGACGAGCAGTACTTC.